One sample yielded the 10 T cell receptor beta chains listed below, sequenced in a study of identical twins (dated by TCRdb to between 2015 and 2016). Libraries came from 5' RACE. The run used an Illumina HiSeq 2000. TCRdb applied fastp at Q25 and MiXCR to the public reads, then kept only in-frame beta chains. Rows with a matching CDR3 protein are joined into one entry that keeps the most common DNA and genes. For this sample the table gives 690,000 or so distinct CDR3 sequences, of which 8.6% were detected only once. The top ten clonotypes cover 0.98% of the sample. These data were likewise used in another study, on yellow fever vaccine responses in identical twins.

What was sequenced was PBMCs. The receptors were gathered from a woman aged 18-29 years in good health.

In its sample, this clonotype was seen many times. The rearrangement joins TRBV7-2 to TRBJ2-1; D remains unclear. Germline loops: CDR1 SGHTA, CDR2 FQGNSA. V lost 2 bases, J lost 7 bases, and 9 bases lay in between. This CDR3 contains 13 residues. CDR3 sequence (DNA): TGTGCCAGCAGCTTAAACGTCCTTAATGAGCAGTTCTTC. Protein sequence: CASSLNVLNEQFF.

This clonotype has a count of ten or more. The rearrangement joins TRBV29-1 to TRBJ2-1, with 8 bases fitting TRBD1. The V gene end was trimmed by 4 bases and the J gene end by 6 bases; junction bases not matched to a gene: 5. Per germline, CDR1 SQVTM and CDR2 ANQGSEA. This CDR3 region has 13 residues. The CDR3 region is CSVAPDRVNEQFF. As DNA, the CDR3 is TGCAGCGTTGCCCCGGACAGGGTCAATGAGCAGTTCTTC.

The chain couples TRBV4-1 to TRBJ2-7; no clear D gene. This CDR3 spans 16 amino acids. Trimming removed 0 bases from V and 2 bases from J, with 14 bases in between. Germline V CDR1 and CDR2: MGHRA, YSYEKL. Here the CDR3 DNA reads TGCGCCAGCAGCCAAGATAGGCAATCAAGGGCCTACGAGCAGTACTTC. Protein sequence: CASSQDRQSRAYEQYF.

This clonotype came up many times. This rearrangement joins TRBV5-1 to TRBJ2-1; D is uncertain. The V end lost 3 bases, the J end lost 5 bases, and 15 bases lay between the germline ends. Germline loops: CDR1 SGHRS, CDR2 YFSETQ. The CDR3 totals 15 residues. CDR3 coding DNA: TGCGCCAGCAGCTCGGCTATGGCCCCCGACAATGAGCAGTTCTTC. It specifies CASSSAMAPDNEQFF.

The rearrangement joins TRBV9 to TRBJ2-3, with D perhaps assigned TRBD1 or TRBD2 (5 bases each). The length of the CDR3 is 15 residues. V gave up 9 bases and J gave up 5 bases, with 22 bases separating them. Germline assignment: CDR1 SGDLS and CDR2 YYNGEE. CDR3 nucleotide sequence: TGTGCCACTGCGAGAGGGGACCGTAGTGGAGATACGCAGTATTTT. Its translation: CATARGDRSGDTQYF.

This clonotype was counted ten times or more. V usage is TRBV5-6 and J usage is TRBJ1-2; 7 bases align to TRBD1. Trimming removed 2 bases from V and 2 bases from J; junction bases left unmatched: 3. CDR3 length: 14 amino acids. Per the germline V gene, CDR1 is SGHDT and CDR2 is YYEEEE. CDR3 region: CASSFGTANYGYTF. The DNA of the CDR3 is TGTGCCAGCAGCTTTGGGACAGCCAACTATGGCTACACCTTC. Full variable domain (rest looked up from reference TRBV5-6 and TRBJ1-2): DAGVTQSPTHLIKTRGQQVTLRCSPKSGHDTVSWYQQALGQGPQFIFQYYEEEERQRGNFPDRFSGHQFPNYSSELNVNALLLGDSALYLCASSFGTANYGYTFGSGTRLTVV.

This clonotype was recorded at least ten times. CDR3 coding DNA: TGTGCCAGCAGCCAAGGGACTAGCGGGAAGTGGGAGCTGTTTTTT. Its translation: CASSQGTSGKWELFF. The V call is TRBV3-1, the J call TRBJ2-2, with 12 bases fitting TRBD2. The CDR3 spans 15 residues. Germline-derived CDR1 and CDR2 are LGHDT and YNNKEL (reference sequence). The junction had 3 bases not matched to a gene; V was cut back by 1 base and J by 9 bases. Supplemented by reference TRBV3-1 and TRBJ2-2, the full variable domain reads DTAVSQTPKYLVTQMGNDKSIKCEQNLGHDTMYWYKQDSKKFLKIMFSYNNKELIINETVPNRFSPKSPDKAHLNLHINSLELGDSAVYFCASSQGTSGKWELFFGEGSRLTVL.

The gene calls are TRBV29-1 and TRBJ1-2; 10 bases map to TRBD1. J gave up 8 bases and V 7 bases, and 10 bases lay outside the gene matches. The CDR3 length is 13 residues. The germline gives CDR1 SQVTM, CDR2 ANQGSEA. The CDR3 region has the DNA TGCAGCGCCCAGGCCGGGACAGGGGACGGCTACACCTTC. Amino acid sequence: CSAQAGTGDGYTF.

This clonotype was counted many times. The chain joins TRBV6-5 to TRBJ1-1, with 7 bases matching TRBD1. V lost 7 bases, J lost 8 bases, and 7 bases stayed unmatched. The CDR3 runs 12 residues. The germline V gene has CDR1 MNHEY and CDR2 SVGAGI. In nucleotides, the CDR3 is TGTGCCAGCAAGGGGGCCAAGTCCGAAGCTTTCTTT. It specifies CASKGAKSEAFF.

The CDR3 sequence is CSAMWYFGAGPEETQYF. CDR3 nucleotides: TGCAGTGCTATGTGGTATTTTGGGGCGGGGCCGGAAGAGACCCAGTACTTC. V gene TRBV20-1 combines with J gene TRBJ2-5; D might be TRBD2 (6 bases). V lost 4 bases to trimming and J lost 3 bases, with 24 bases between them. CDR3 length: 17 amino acids. CDR1 is DFQATT, CDR2 SNEGSKA, per germline (reference sequence).